This is a list of T cell receptor beta chains from one sample in a study of blood T cell repertoires in COVID-19. Data came from immunoSEQ multiplex PCR; TCRdb stores just in-frame clones and leaves some out. The sample holds about 87,000 clones, approximately 85% seen once. Sequenced input: peripheral blood. These receptor sequences come from a woman of 80 years or more with COVID-19, enrolled during active disease. Both conserved end residues are part of each CDR3. The D gene is left open where the match is weak. Clone size is shown for a subset of rows, as once, few, many or a class of expanded clone.

length,V,J,size,D,DNA,CDR3
17,TRBV9,TRBJ2-5,-,TRBD2,TGTGCCAGCAGCGTAGGACTAGCGGGGGCAGGCCAAGAGACCCAGTACTTC,CASSVGLAGAGQETQYF
12,TRBV29-1,TRBJ2-3,-,-,TGCAGCGTTGACCCCGGGGCAGATACGCAGTATTTT,CSVDPGADTQYF
13,TRBV19,TRBJ2-3,-,-,TGTGCCAGTAGTCCTATACCCGGAGATACGCAGTATTTT,CASSPIPGDTQYF
15,TRBV18,TRBJ2-2,-,-,TGTGCCAGCTCGAACAGGGACGGTTACACCGGGGAGCTGTTTTTT,CASSNRDGYTGELFF
12,TRBV30,TRBJ2-5,-,TRBD1,TGTGCCTGGGACAGGGGTGAAGAGACCCAGTACTTC,CAWDRGEETQYF
14,TRBV19,TRBJ1-6,-,TRBD1,TGTGCCAGTACCAGACAGGGTAACGCAACACCCCTCCACTTT,CASTRQGNATPLHF
19,TRBV23-1,TRBJ2-1,-,TRBD1,TGCGCCAGCAGTTCCCCCCCTAAGTACTCGCAGGGGGAAGACAATGAGCAGTTCTTC,CASSSPPKYSQGEDNEQFF
15,TRBV3-1/TRBV3-2,TRBJ1-2,-,TRBD1,TGTGCCAGCGCTTCCCTGGACAGGGCCCGGGATGGCTACACCTTC,CASASLDRARDGYTF
11,TRBV9,TRBJ1-2,few,TRBD1,TGTGCCAGCAGCTCGACAGGGCGCTACACCTTC,CASSSTGRYTF
15,TRBV2,TRBJ1-5,-,-,TGTGCCAGCAGTGAAGTAGGGGTTCGTGGACAGCCCCAGCATTTT,CASSEVGVRGQPQHF
15,TRBV19,TRBJ2-7,-,-,TGTGCCAGTAGTTCTCAGGCATTTGTGGTAAACGAGCAGTACTTC,CASSSQAFVVNEQYF
11,TRBV29-1,TRBJ2-3,-,-,TGCAGCGGACCCAGGGGAGATACGCAGTATTTT,CSGPRGDTQYF
15,TRBV7-2,TRBJ2-7,-,TRBD2,TGTGCCAGCAGCTTAGCCGGGACTAGCGGGTACGAGCAGTACTTC,CASSLAGTSGYEQYF
14,TRBV4-1,TRBJ2-2,few,TRBD2,TGCGCCAGCAGCCAGGGGAGGGCCACCGGGGAGCTGTTTTTT,CASSQGRATGELFF
11,TRBV5-5,TRBJ2-5,-,-,TGTGCCAGCAGCTTATCGGAGACCCAGTACTTC,CASSLSETQYF